Described below is a single T cell receptor beta chain sequence and its context. Sequencing was performed with immunoSEQ multiplex PCR; in TCRdb, only in-frame clones are kept and a portion is missing. The sample lists hundreds of thousands of clones; approximately 83% were seen once. These data originate in a study of blood T cell repertoires in COVID-19. Study background: Donors in the United States, Italy and Spain gave samples during acute or convalescent COVID-19. PBMCs, B-cell-depleted T cells, or T cells were the source of the cDNA or gDNA that made up the material.

The V gene end was trimmed by 3 bases and the J gene end by 2 bases; junction bases not matched to a gene: 4. There are 17 residues in the CDR3. Per the germline V gene, CDR1 is SGDLS and CDR2 is YYNGEE. Followed longitudinally, the Seattle patients had been enrolled during active infection. The rearrangement links TRBV9 to TRBJ2-3, with 15 bases identical to TRBD2. This sequence was found in a woman in her twenties or thirties with COVID-19, enrolled during active disease. Sequenced: peripheral blood. The CDR3 is CASSAGTSGGYTDTQYF. The CDR3 DNA reads as TGTGCCAGCAGCGCAGGGACTAGCGGGGGGTACACAGATACGCAGTATTTT.